The clone carrying this TCR beta chain was detected only a few times. Its antigen is as yet unknown. This entry is derived from a study of CD8+ T cells in alopecia areata. RNA extraction and reverse transcription yielded cDNA as sequencing template. Sequencing used immunoSEQ multiplex PCR; TCRdb keeps in-frame clones, though not all of them. The table has about 290,000 clones, about three fifths seen once; the top ten hold approximately 1.8%. Treatment given: oral pan-JAK inhibitor, 5-10 mg twice daily. Germline V gives CDR1 SQVTM, CDR2 ANQGSEA. The CDR3 extends over 12 amino acids. The J segment lost 5 bases and the V segment lost 3 bases, leaving 3 bases of the junction unmatched. Study results and caveats: Among the top 100, expanded CD8+ clones, as well as scalp clonality, were significantly decreased by tofacitinib. While tofacitinib was given, many expanded lesional clones persisted in scalp and blood.

The chain links TRBV29-1 to TRBJ2-5, with 7 bases matching TRBD1. The sample consisted of CD4+ T cells sorted from blood, taken at week 24, from a patient treated with tofacitinib. This receptor was taken from a human donor with alopecia areata. The CDR3 spells CSVEQGDETQYF. The CDR3 DNA sequence: TGCAGCGTTGAGCAGGGGGATGAGACCCAGTACTTC.